What follows are 7 T cell receptor beta chains derived from one specimen sequenced in a study of Ad26.COV2.S vaccination and SARS-CoV-2 variants. The protocol was immunoSEQ multiplex PCR, while the TCRdb copy is restricted to in-frame clones and leaves out a portion. Of about 350,000 clones in the sample, around 88% are singletons; the top ten hold around 5%. Treatment given: 19 received Ad26.COV2.S at low or high dose, single or two shots; 5 received placebo; per-sample allocation not given. The study sampled participants on day 63 after the first vaccine or placebo injection. Material: peripheral blood, obtained in a trial of Ad26.COV2.S vaccine versus placebo. These receptors all come from a person between 18 and 65 years old who received the Ad26.COV2.S COVID-19 vaccine or a placebo.

This chain links TRBV19 with TRBJ2-7; D unclear. The length of the CDR3 is 15 residues. The germline V and J ends were trimmed by 4 bases and 0 bases, with 13 bases remaining between them. From germline, CDR1 is LNHDA and CDR2 SQIVND (reference sequence). In DNA, the CDR3 is TGTGCCAGTAGTAGTGCAGGCGATAGCTCCTACGAGCAGTACTTC. It specifies CASSSAGDSSYEQYF.

On this clone itself: A read error may produce the germline difference seen at one junction end. The genes are TRBV19 and TRBJ1-1; D ambiguous. This CDR3 is 13 amino acids long. Germline CDR1 and CDR2: LNHDA and SQIVND (reference sequence). This CDR3 is CASIASRNTETFF. The CDR3 nucleotides are TGTGCCAGTATAGCCAGCCGGAACACTGAAACTTTCTTT.

This clone was picked up a small number of times. V is TRBV11-2 and J is TRBJ2-1; 7 bases match TRBD2. Germline-derived CDR1 and CDR2 are SGHAT and FQNNGV. This CDR3 comprises 13 residues. J lost 7 bases, V lost 1 base, and 1 base had no gene match. CDR3 nucleotide sequence: TGTGCCAGCAGCTTAGGGCGGGGGAATGAGCAGTTCTTC. It codes for CASSLGRGNEQFF.

J is TRBJ2-7 and V is TRBV27, with TRBD1 identical over 7 bases. V lost 4 bases to trimming and J lost 3 bases; unmatched junction nucleotides: 9. The germline V gene has CDR1 MNHEY and CDR2 SMNVEV (reference sequence). CDR3 length: 15 residues. The CDR3 protein is CASSSTGTASYEQYF. The CDR3 coding sequence is TGTGCCAGCAGTTCAACCGGGACAGCGAGCTACGAGCAGTACTTC.

This rearrangement joins TRBV6-5 to TRBJ1-5, with TRBD1 as a possible D gene (6 bases). Germline V CDR1 and CDR2: MNHEY, SVGAGI. V lost 3 bases, J lost 7 bases, and 16 bases lay in between. There are 15 residues in the CDR3. The CDR3 reads CASSYSRGQGQPQHF. In nucleotides, the CDR3 is TGTGCCAGCAGTTATAGTCGGGGGCAGGGGCAGCCCCAGCATTTT.

V gene TRBV9 combines with J gene TRBJ2-2; either TRBD1 or TRBD2 may fit D (5 bases each). The ends were cut back, 0 bases at V and 7 bases at J, with 10 bases in the middle. CDR3 length: 14 amino acids. Germline V CDR1 and CDR2: SGDLS, YYNGEE. The CDR3 DNA is TGTGCCAGCAGCGTAGGGGGGTCTATCGGGGAGCTGTTTTTT. It codes for CASSVGGSIGELFF.

The V call is TRBV5-4, the J call TRBJ2-2, with D possibly matching TRBD1 (6 bases). This CDR3 has 13 residues. Per the germline V gene, CDR1 is SGHNT and CDR2 is YYREEE (reference sequence). The V end lost 0 bases, the J end lost 7 bases, and 7 bases lay between the germline ends. This CDR3 is CASSLVGGGELFF. CDR3 coding DNA: TGTGCCAGCAGCTTGGTAGGGGGCGGGGAGCTGTTTTTT.